Listed here is a single T cell receptor (beta chain). What it recognizes is unknown. Germline loops: CDR1 SGHTA, CDR2 FQGNSA. V shed 5 bases and J 0 bases; nucleotides not matched to a gene: 0. This CDR3 is 15 amino acids long. The data originate from a study of Ad26.COV2.S vaccination and SARS-CoV-2 variants. For the study at large: Ad26.COV2.S shots went into the muscle once or twice, 56 days apart.

The treatment here: 15 to 20 received Ad26.COV2.S at low or high dose, single or two shots; roughly five received placebo; per-sample allocation not given. The study sampled participants on day 63 after the first vaccine or placebo injection. Cohort 1b enrolled adults aged 18-55 years in Boston. Only in-frame clones appear in the TCRdb table, and some are missing; sequencing was by immunoSEQ multiplex PCR. The sample includes about 400,000 clones, more than 75% of them seen just once. Study-level findings and limits: Those who received vaccine or placebo ended up with similar non-spike TCR breadth.

The rearrangement joins TRBV7-2 to TRBJ2-2; 10 bases are shared with TRBD1. The sequence derives from a person between 18 and 60 years old who received the Ad26.COV2.S COVID-19 vaccine or a placebo. The starting material was peripheral blood, obtained in a trial of Ad26.COV2.S vaccine versus placebo. CDR3 in DNA: TGTGCCAGCAGCGGACAGGGGGCGAACACCGGGGAGCTGTTTTTT. It translates to CASSGQGANTGELFF.